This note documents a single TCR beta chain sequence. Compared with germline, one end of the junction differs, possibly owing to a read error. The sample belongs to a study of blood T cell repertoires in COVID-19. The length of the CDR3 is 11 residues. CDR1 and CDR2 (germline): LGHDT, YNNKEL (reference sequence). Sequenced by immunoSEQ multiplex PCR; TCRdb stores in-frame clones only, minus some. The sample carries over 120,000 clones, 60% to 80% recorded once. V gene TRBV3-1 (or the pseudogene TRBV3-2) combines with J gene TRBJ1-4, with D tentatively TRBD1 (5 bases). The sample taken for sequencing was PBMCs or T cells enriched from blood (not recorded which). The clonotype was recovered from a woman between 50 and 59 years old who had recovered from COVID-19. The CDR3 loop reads CASSQHLEQVF. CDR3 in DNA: TGTGCCAGCAGCCAACACCTTGAACAGGTTTTT.